A selection of T cell receptor beta chains follows, all from one sample in a study of shared clonotypes between healthy human individuals. Produced via immunoSEQ multiplex PCR; TCRdb's table is partial and in-frame only. Here the sample spans roughly 2 million clones, less than 95% being singletons. Specimen: naive CD8+ T cells sorted from blood. The receptors shown here come from a man aged 18 to 29 in good health. The CDR3 runs from the conserved cysteine through the conserved F or W. D genes are given only for firm matches. Clone size appears in some rows only: once, few, many, or a class for an expanded clone.

>TRBJ2-3|14|.|.|TRBV13
CASSQDELTDTQYF
TGTGCCAGCAGCCAAGACGAGCTCACAGATACGCAGTATTTT
>TRBJ2-5|17|.|TRBD1|TRBV5-1
CASSLYMTGASQETQYF
TGCGCCAGCAGCCTATACATGACAGGGGCAAGCCAAGAGACCCAGTACTTC
>TRBJ2-1|15|once|TRBD1|TRBV29-1
CSVEFGTVSGNEQFF
TGCAGCGTTGAATTCGGGACAGTCTCGGGCAATGAGCAGTTCTTC
>TRBJ2-1|16|.|TRBD1|TRBV11-2
CASSINDRVAYNEQFF
TGTGCCAGCAGCATAAATGACAGGGTCGCCTACAATGAGCAGTTCTTC
>TRBJ2-7|13|.|TRBD2|TRBV6-5
CASSVTSGYEQYF
TGTGCCAGCAGTGTAACTAGCGGCTACGAGCAGTACTTC
>TRBJ2-5|12|.|.|TRBV6-6
CASSSNLETQYF
TGTGCCAGCAGTTCGAATTTGGAGACCCAGTACTTC
>TRBJ2-1|15|.|TRBD2|TRBV7-9
CASTPEAGGGNEQFF
TGTGCCAGCACCCCGGAAGCGGGAGGAGGTAATGAGCAGTTCTTC
>TRBJ1-6|15|.|.|TRBV21-1
CASSARRSYNSPLHF
TGTGCCAGCAGCGCCCGTAGGTCCTATAATTCACCCCTCCACTTT
>TRBJ2-7|14|.|.|TRBV27
CASSLLASSYEQYF
TGTGCCAGCAGTTTATTGGCCAGTTCCTACGAGCAGTACTTC
>TRBJ2-7|15|.|TRBD1|TRBV7-9
CASSSRQGGSYEQYF
TGTGCCAGCAGCTCAAGACAGGGTGGCTCCTACGAGCAGTACTTC
>TRBJ1-3|14|.|.|TRBV27
CASSPGVAGNTIYF
TGTGCCAGCTCCCCAGGGGTAGCTGGAAACACCATATATTTT
>TRBJ2-1|14|.|TRBD1|TRBV19
CASSMGTEYNEQFF
TGTGCCAGTAGTATGGGGACAGAGTACAATGAGCAGTTCTTC
>TRBJ2-1|12|.|.|TRBV7-2
CASSFPLGEQFF
TGTGCCAGCAGCTTCCCGTTGGGTGAGCAGTTCTTC
>TRBJ2-5|14|.|.|TRBV5-5
CASSLGWGQETQYF
TGTGCCAGCAGCTTGGGTTGGGGGCAGGAGACCCAGTACTTC
>TRBJ1-1|13|.|.|TRBV7-9
CASSRTDNTEAFF
TGTGCCAGCAGCAGGACAGACAACACTGAAGCTTTCTTT
>TRBJ2-5|13|.|.|TRBV5-6
CASSFEGWETQYF
TGTGCCAGCAGCTTTGAAGGATGGGAGACCCAGTACTTC
>TRBJ2-1|16|.|.|TRBV27
CASSYHGGDYNNEQFF
TGTGCCAGCAGTTACCACGGGGGTGATTACAACAATGAGCAGTTCTTC
>TRBJ2-7|13|.|.|TRBV14
CASSHQGSYEQYF
TGTGCCAGCAGCCATCAGGGATCCTACGAGCAGTACTTC
>TRBJ2-7|16|.|.|TRBV18
CASSPFKGVNSYEQYF
TGTGCCAGCTCACCCTTTAAAGGGGTTAATAGCTACGAGCAGTACTTC
>TRBJ2-2|14|.|TRBD1|TRBV7-6
CASSHDRVPGELFF
TGTGCCAGCAGCCACGACAGGGTCCCCGGGGAGCTGTTTTTT
>TRBJ2-5|11|.|TRBD1|TRBV28
CASAGGETQYF
TGTGCCAGCGCAGGGGGTGAGACCCAGTACTTC
>TRBJ2-2|16|.|.|TRBV15
CATSSPMLIDTGELFF
TGTGCCACCAGCAGCCCCATGTTGATAGACACCGGGGAGCTGTTTTTT
>TRBJ2-7|17|.|TRBD1|TRBV7-7
CADYPGQAPSSSYEQYF
TGTGCTGACTATCCGGGACAGGCCCCATCTTCCTCCTACGAGCAGTACTTC
>TRBJ2-2|14|.|.|TRBV10-2
CASSESTVTGELFF
TGCGCCAGCAGTGAGTCGACAGTCACCGGGGAGCTGTTTTTT
>TRBJ2-5|17|.|TRBD2|TRBV7-9
CASSLTSGSGIQETQYF
TGTGCCAGCAGCTTAACTAGCGGGTCGGGGATCCAAGAGACCCAGTACTTC
>TRBJ2-7|13|.|.|TRBV19
CASSIGHAYEQYF
TGTGCCAGTAGTATTGGTCACGCCTACGAGCAGTACTTC
>TRBJ1-1|15|.|.|TRBV4-1
CASSQDNELNTEAFF
TGCGCCAGCAGCCAAGATAATGAACTGAACACTGAAGCTTTCTTT
>TRBJ2-7|15|.|TRBD2|TRBV9
CASSVGLAGALEQYF
TGTGCCAGCAGCGTAGGACTAGCGGGAGCCCTCGAGCAGTACTTC
>TRBJ2-3|15|.|TRBD2|TRBV12-5
CASGASGGGRDTQYF
TGTGCTAGTGGGGCGAGCGGGGGTGGGAGAGATACGCAGTATTTT
>TRBJ2-7|13|.|.|TRBV6-6
CASRHQGSYEQYF
TGTGCCAGCAGGCACCAGGGATCCTACGAGCAGTACTTC
>TRBJ2-7|16|.|.|TRBV9
CASSVAFGDAPYEQYF
TGTGCCAGCAGCGTAGCCTTCGGGGACGCACCCTACGAGCAGTACTTC
>TRBJ2-2|16|.|.|TRBV4-2
CASSQVAGALTGELFF
TGTGCCAGCAGCCAAGTCGCGGGGGCACTCACCGGGGAGCTGTTTTTT
>TRBJ2-5|15|.|.|TRBV7-6
CASSLESSVQETQYF
TGTGCCAGCAGCTTAGAGTCCAGCGTCCAAGAGACCCAGTACTTC
>TRBJ1-5|15|.|.|TRBV11-2
CASSLDPGGNQPQHF
TGTGCCAGCAGCTTAGACCCAGGGGGCAATCAGCCCCAGCATTTT
>TRBJ2-1|16|.|TRBD2|TRBV7-7
CASSLAAGGPNNEQFF
TGTGCTAGCAGCTTAGCCGCGGGAGGGCCGAACAATGAGCAGTTCTTC
>TRBJ2-7|14|.|TRBD1|TRBV28
CASTQRDSGYEQYF
TGTGCCAGCACCCAAAGGGACAGCGGCTACGAGCAGTACTTC
>TRBJ2-7|15|.|.|TRBV27
CASSIAGTSYYEQYF
TGTGCCAGCAGTATCGCCGGGACATCTTACTACGAGCAGTACTTC
>TRBJ2-1|15|.|.|TRBV9
CASSISGTTYNEQFF
TGTGCCAGCAGCATCTCAGGGACCACCTACAATGAGCAGTTCTTC
>TRBJ1-6|12|.|TRBD1|TRBV5-1
CASRQGISPLHF
TGCGCCAGTCGACAGGGAATTTCACCCCTCCACTTT
>TRBJ2-4|15|.|TRBD1|TRBV10-1
CASSWDSLAKNIQYF
TGCGCCAGCAGTTGGGACAGTCTAGCCAAAAACATTCAGTACTTC
>TRBJ1-2|14|.|.|TRBV27
CASSLIGSDYGYTF
TGTGCCAGCAGTCTGATAGGGTCTGACTATGGCTACACCTTC